Included here is one TCR beta chain sequence, with context. The data are from a study of blood T cell repertoires in COVID-19. As for the study in general: The United States, Italy and Spain were the sources of the acute and convalescent COVID-19 samples. T cells, B-cell-depleted T cells, or PBMCs provided the cDNA or gDNA that served as material.

From germline, CDR1 is SGHVS and CDR2 FQNEAQ. The CDR3 contains 15 residues. Deletions cut 1 base from V and 8 bases from J, with 14 bases between. Using immunoSEQ multiplex PCR, the repertoire was profiled, and TCRdb retains in-frame clones only, with some absent. The data show 46,000 or so clones, with under 95% seen just once and around 20% held by the top ten. The chain uses TRBV7-8 and TRBJ1-4; D unresolved. The source is a man aged 65 to 79 with active COVID-19. Sequencing was carried out using peripheral blood. DNA of the CDR3: TGTGCCAGCAGCTTAGTTGGGATCCCGGGGGAAAAACTGTTTTTT. As protein: CASSLVGIPGEKLFF.